This T cell receptor (beta chain) comes out of a study of shared clonotypes between healthy human individuals. Losses at the gene ends were 5 bases for V and 2 bases for J; bases not matched to a gene: 8. CDR3 size: 16 residues. The germline gives CDR1 SNHLY, CDR2 FYNNEI. Per sorted-subset replicate PCR, input was approximately 0.2 ug DNA, representing about 29,000 T cell genomes. Only in-frame clones appear in the TCRdb table, and some are missing; sequencing was by immunoSEQ multiplex PCR. The repertoire holds 2 million to 3 million clones, with 93% as singletons. Material for sequencing was naive CD4+ T cells from PBMCs. Described subset: CD45RA+ positively selected. This chain links TRBV2 with TRBJ2-3; the match to TRBD2 covers 9 bases. The receptor was derived from a man between 18 and 35 years old in good health. Some clones in this sample may be carry-over from other donors' samples. The CDR3, as DNA: TGTGCCAGCAGTCCAGGACTAGCGCCACACACAGATACGCAGTATTTT. This gives the protein CASSPGLAPHTDTQYF.